This passage covers 11 T cell receptor beta chains from one sample sequenced in a study of cytomegalovirus exposure and HLA in healthy donors (dated by TCRdb to about 2017). Library creation used the immunoSEQ multiplex PCR assay. For the multiplex PCR, a mixture combining 60 forward primers for TCR Vbeta segments and 13 reverse primers for TCR Jbeta segments was used. What TCRdb holds here is the immuneACCESS table cut down to in-frame rearrangements. Part of the clones is not present; checked against another copy, under half of the missing clones reflect an unresolved V gene, and the others are unexplained. The sample contains roughly 250,000 clones, 80% of them found a single time. Roughly 0.31% of the sample belongs to the ten largest clones. The material sequenced was PBMCs. The receptor source for this set is a girl aged 2-10 years in good health and CMV-seronegative.

This chain connects TRBV5-8 to TRBJ2-7; 7 nucleotides agree with TRBD2. The CDR3 totals 16 residues. The germline V gene encodes CDR1 SGHTS and CDR2 YDEGEE. V was clipped by 4 bases and J by 7 bases; unmatched bases: 17. CDR3 region: CASSPIPGGGIGEQYF. The DNA for the CDR3 is TGTGCCAGCAGCCCCATCCCGGGCGGGGGAATTGGGGAGCAGTACTTC. Together with reference TRBV5-8 and TRBJ2-7, the CDR3 gives the full variable domain: EAGVTQSPTHLIKTRGQQATLRCSPISGHTSVYWYQQALGLGLQFLLWYDEGEERNRGNFPPRFSGRQFPNYSSELNVNALELEDSALYLCASSPIPGGGIGEQYFGPGTRLTVT.

The V gene is TRBV14, the J gene TRBJ2-7; 14 nucleotides match TRBD2. Germline CDR1 is SGHDN and CDR2 is FVKESK. The CDR3 runs to 19 residues. Trimming at V came to 3 bases and at J to 7 bases, leaving 17 bases not matched to a gene. CDR3 sequence (DNA): TGTGCCAGCAGCCAGGGCCCTCGACTAGCGGGAGGGCCCGCGATTGAGCAGTACTTC. Its translation: CASSQGPRLAGGPAIEQYF.

This clone came up once. The chain has TRBV9 and TRBJ2-1; possible D gene TRBD2, 6 bases. Trimming took off 3 bases at V and 0 bases at J, with 22 bases between the two ends. The V gene's germline CDR1 is SGDLS and CDR2 YYNGEE. This CDR3 has 19 amino acids. As DNA, the CDR3 is TGTGCCAGCAGCGACCTAAGCGGGTACCCTCTCGGCTCCTACAATGAGCAGTTCTTC. It encodes CASSDLSGYPLGSYNEQFF.

Details on this clone: Germline is not matched at one junction end, which may reflect a read error. V usage is TRBV7-9 and J usage is TRBJ2-7; TRBD1 agrees at 8 bases. There are 15 residues in the CDR3. Germline V CDR1 and CDR2: SEHNR, FQNEAQ (reference sequence). CDR3 region: CSSSLKGTGSYEQYF. In DNA, the CDR3 is TGTTCCAGCAGCTTAAAAGGGACAGGTTCTTACGAGCAGTACTTC.

This chain joins TRBV6-1 and TRBJ2-7; possible D gene TRBD1, 6 bases. The CDR3 is made up of 17 amino acids. V was pared by 1 base and J by 4 bases, with 20 bases between. From germline, CDR1 is MNHNS and CDR2 SASEGT. DNA for the CDR3: TGTGCCAGCAGTGAAGAGCCATTCCCGGGACACCTATACGAGCAGTACTTC. Its translation: CASSEEPFPGHLYEQYF.

CDR3 nucleotide sequence: TGTGCCAGCAGCTTAAGTCCGTGGGCGGGGGGGCCGCGTGAGCAGTTCTTC. It yields the protein CASSLSPWAGGPREQFF. This sequence joins TRBV7-6 and TRBJ2-1; 9 bases agree with TRBD2. Per the germline V gene, CDR1 is SGHVS and CDR2 is FNYEAQ. The CDR3 consists of 17 residues. The J segment lost 9 bases and the V segment lost 2 bases, leaving 14 bases of the junction unmatched. Full variable domain (rest looked up from reference TRBV7-6 and TRBJ2-1): GAGVSQSPRYKVTKRGQDVALRCDPISGHVSLYWYRQALGQGPEFLTYFNYEAQQDKSGLPNDRFSAERPEGSISTLTIQRTEQRDSAMYRCASSLSPWAGGPREQFFGPGTRLTVL.

CDR3 in DNA: TGTGCCAGCAGCGGAGCCGCTAACACCATATATTTT. This gives the protein CASSGAANTIYF. The chain recombines TRBV9 with TRBJ1-3; D gene uncertain. CDR3 length: 12 residues. V lost 3 bases and J lost 7, with 8 bases in between. Germline V gene sequence: CDR1 SGDLS, CDR2 YYNGEE.

In its sample, this clone was seen a few times. The same CDR3 arises from other DNA sequences in this sample as well. The V gene is TRBV28, the J gene TRBJ2-5; D is perhaps TRBD2 (5 bases). From germline, CDR1 is MDHEN and CDR2 SYDVKM. The CDR3 loop spans 16 amino acids. The V and J ends lost 5 bases and 5 bases respectively, with 21 bases between them. CDR3 nucleotide sequence: TGTGCCAGCAGTATCCCCGCGACGAGGGTTGGTGAGACCCAGTACTTC. Translation: CASSIPATRVGETQYF.

This CDR3 is CASSLWGEVNTGELFF. The CDR3 region has the DNA TGTGCCAGCAGTTTATGGGGTGAGGTGAACACCGGGGAGCTGTTTTTT. V is TRBV28 and J is TRBJ2-2; D gene uncertain. The CDR3 consists of 16 residues. CDR1 MDHEN and CDR2 SYDVKM come from the germline V gene. V gave up 0 bases and J gave up 1 base, with 9 bases separating them.

This clone was observed a single time. The chain's CDR3 is CASSERDSPLHF. CDR3 coding DNA: TGTGCCAGCAGTGAGAGGGACTCGCCCCTCCACTTT. V usage is TRBV6-5 and J usage is TRBJ1-6, with D tentatively TRBD1 (5 bases). The CDR3 consists of 12 residues. Trimming took off 5 bases at V and 13 bases at J, with 12 bases between the two ends. Germline V CDR1 and CDR2: MNHEY, SVGAGI.

The chain joins TRBV28 to TRBJ1-1; 7 nucleotides line up with TRBD1. Germline CDR1 and CDR2: MDHEN and SYDVKM. The CDR3 spans 20 residues. The junction had 19 bases not matched to a gene; V was cut back by 3 bases and J by 0 bases. The CDR3 here is CASSFSSDIRTGSMNTEAFF. Written as DNA, the CDR3 is TGTGCCAGCAGTTTTTCGTCCGATATCAGGACAGGCAGCATGAACACTGAAGCTTTCTTT. The full variable domain, its missing parts supplied by reference TRBV28 and TRBJ1-1, is DVKVTQSSRYLVKRTGEKVFLECVQDMDHENMFWYRQDPGLGLRLIYFSYDVKMKEKGDIPEGYSVSREKKERFSLILESASTNQTSMYLCASSFSSDIRTGSMNTEAFFGQGTRLTVV.